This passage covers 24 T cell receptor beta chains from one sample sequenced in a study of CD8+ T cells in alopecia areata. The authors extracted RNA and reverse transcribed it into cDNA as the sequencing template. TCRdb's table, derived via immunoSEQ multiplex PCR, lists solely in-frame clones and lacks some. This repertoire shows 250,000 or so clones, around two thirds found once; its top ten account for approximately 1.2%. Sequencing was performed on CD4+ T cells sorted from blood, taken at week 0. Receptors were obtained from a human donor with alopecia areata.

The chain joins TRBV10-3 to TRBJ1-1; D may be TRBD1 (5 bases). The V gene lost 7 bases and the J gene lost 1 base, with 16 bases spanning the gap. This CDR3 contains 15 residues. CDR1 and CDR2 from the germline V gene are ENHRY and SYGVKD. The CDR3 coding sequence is TGTGCCATCACTTATATAGGGGACCGGAACACTGAAGCTTTCTTT. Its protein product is CAITYIGDRNTEAFF.

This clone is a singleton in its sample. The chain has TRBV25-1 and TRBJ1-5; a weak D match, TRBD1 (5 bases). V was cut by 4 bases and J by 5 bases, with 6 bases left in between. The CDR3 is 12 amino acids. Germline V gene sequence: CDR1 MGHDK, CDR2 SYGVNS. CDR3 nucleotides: TGTGCCAGCAGTGTAGGGGATCAGCCCCAGCATTTT. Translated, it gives CASSVGDQPQHF.

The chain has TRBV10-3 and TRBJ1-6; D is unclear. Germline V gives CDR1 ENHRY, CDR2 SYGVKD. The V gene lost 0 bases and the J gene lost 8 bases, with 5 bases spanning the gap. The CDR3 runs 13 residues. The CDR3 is CAISESMDSPLHF. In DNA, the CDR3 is TGTGCCATCAGTGAGTCGATGGATTCACCCCTCCACTTT.

In DNA, the CDR3 is TGTGCCAGCAGACAGGGTAATCAGCCCCAGCATTTT. Translating it yields CASRQGNQPQHF. The V gene is TRBV25-1, the J gene TRBJ1-5; D perhaps matches TRBD1 (6 bases). Trimming shortened V by 6 bases and J by 4 bases, and 7 bases separated the two germline ends. Germline V gene data show CDR1 as MGHDK and CDR2 as SYGVNS. This CDR3 region has 12 residues.

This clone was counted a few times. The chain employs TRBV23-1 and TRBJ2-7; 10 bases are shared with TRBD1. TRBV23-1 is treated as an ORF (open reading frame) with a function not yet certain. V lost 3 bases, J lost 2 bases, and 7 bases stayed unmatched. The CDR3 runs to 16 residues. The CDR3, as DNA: TGCGCCAGCAGTCACCTTGGGACAGGGGCCCCCTACGAGCAGTACTTC. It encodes CASSHLGTGAPYEQYF.

CDR3: CAWRSYGAGELFF. Here the CDR3 DNA reads TGTGCCTGGAGATCGTATGGGGCCGGGGAGCTGTTTTTT. The chain has TRBV30 and TRBJ2-2, with D unresolved. Deletions cut 3 bases from V and 6 bases from J, with 11 bases between. This CDR3 has 13 amino acids. Germline CDR1 and CDR2: GTSNPN and SVGIG (reference sequence).

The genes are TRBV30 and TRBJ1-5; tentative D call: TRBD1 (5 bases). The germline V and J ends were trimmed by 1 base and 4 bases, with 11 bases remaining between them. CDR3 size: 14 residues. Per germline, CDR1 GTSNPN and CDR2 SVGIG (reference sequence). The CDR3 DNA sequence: TGTGCCTGGAGTGCTGACAGCCTAAATCAGCCCCAGCATTTT. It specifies CAWSADSLNQPQHF.

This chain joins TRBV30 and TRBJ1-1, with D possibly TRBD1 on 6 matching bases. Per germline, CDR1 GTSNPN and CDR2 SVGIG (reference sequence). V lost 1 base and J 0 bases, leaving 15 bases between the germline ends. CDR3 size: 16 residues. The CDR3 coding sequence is TGTGCCTGGAGTGCCAGGGGTCGAGGGGTGAACACTGAAGCTTTCTTT. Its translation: CAWSARGRGVNTEAFF.

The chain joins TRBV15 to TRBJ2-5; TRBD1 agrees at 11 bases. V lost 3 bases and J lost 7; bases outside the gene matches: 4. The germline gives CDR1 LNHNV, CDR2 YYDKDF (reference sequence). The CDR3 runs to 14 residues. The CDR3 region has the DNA TGTGCCACCAGCAGGTCCGGGACAGGGGGGACCCAGTACTTC. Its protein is CATSRSGTGGTQYF. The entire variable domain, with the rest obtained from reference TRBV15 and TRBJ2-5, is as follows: DAMVIQNPRYQVTQFGKPVTLSCSQTLNHNVMYWYQQKSSQAPKLLFHYYDKDFNNEADTPDNFQSRRPNTSFCFLDIRSPGLGDTAMYLCATSRSGTGGTQYFGPGTRLLVL.

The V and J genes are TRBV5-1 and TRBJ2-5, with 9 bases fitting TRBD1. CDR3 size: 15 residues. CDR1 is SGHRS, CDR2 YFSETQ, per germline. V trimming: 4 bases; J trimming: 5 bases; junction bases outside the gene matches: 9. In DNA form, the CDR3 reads TGCGCCAGCAGCGCTCGACAGGGGGGCCGGGAGACCCAGTACTTC. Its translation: CASSARQGGRETQYF.

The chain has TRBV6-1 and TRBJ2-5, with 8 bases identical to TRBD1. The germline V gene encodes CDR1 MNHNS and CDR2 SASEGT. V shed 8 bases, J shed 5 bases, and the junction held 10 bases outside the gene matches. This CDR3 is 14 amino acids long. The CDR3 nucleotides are TGTGCCAGCGAAGACAGGGGCTTGGTGGAGACCCAGTACTTC. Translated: CASEDRGLVETQYF.

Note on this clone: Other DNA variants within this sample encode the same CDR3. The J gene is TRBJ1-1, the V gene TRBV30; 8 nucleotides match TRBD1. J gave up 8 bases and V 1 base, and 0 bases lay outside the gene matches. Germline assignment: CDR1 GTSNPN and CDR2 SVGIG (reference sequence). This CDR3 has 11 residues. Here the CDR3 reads CAWSDRGEAFF. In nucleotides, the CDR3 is TGTGCCTGGAGTGACAGGGGGGAAGCTTTCTTT.

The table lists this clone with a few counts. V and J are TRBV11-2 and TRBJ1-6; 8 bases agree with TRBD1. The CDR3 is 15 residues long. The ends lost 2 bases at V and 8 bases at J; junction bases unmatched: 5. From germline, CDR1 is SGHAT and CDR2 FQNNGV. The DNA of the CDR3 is TGTGCCAGCAGCTTATTGACAGGGGACCATTCACCCCTCCACTTT. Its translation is CASSLLTGDHSPLHF.

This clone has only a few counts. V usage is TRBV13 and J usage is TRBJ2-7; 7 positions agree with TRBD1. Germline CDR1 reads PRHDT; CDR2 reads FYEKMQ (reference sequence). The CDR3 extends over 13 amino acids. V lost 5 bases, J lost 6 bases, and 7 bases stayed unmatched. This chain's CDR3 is CASSPLDRSEQYF. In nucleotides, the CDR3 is TGTGCCAGCAGCCCCCTGGACAGGTCCGAGCAGTACTTC.

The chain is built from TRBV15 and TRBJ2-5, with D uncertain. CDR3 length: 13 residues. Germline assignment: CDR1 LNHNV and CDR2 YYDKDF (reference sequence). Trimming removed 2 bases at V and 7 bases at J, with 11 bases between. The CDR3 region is CATSRPTDRTQYF. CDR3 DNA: TGTGCCACCAGCAGACCAACAGATCGGACCCAGTACTTC.

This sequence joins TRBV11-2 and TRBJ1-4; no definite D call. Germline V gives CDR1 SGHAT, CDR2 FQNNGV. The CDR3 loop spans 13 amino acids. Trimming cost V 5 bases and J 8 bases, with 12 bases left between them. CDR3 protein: CASSPRAEEKLFF. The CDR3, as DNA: TGTGCCAGCAGCCCCCGGGCGGAGGAAAAACTGTTTTTT.

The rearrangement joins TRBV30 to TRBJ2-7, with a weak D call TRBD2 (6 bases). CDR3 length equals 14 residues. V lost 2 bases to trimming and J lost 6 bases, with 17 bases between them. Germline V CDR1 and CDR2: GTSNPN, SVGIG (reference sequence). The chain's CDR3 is CAWSRTTLDTEQYF. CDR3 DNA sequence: TGTGCCTGGAGTCGGACTACCTTAGACACCGAGCAGTACTTC. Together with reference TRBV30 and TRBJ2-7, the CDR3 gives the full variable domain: SQTIHQWPATLVQPVGSPLSLECTVEGTSNPNLYWYRQAAGRGLQLLFYSVGIGQISSEVPQNLSASRPQDRQFILSSKKLLLSDSGFYLCAWSRTTLDTEQYFGPGTRLTVT.

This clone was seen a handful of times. In DNA form, the CDR3 reads TGCGCCAGCAGCCCGACAGGGACTACCTACGAGCAGTACTTC. Translating gives CASSPTGTTYEQYF. This chain connects TRBV5-1 to TRBJ2-7, with D perhaps given as TRBD1 or TRBD2 (7 bases each). CDR1 SGHRS and CDR2 YFSETQ come from the germline V gene. The CDR3 sequence is 14 residues long. Trimming took off 4 bases at V and 2 bases at J, with 13 bases between the two ends.

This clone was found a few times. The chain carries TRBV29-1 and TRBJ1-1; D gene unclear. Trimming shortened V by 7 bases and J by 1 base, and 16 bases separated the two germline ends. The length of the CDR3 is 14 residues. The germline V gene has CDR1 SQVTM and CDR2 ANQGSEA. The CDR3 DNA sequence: TGCAGCGCCGGGTGGGTAGCTTCGAACACTGAAGCTTTCTTT. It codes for CSAGWVASNTEAFF.

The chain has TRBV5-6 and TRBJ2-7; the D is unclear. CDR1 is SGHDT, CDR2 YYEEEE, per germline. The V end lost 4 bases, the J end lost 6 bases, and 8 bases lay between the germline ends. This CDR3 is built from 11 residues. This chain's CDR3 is CASSQDCEQYF. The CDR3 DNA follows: TGTGCCAGCAGCCAAGATTGCGAGCAGTACTTC.

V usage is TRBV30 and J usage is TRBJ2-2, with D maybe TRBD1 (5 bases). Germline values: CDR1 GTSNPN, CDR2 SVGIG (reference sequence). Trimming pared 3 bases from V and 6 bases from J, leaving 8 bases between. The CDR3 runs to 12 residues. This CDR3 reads CAWRRGPGELFF. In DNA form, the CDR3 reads TGTGCCTGGAGAAGGGGTCCCGGGGAGCTGTTTTTT. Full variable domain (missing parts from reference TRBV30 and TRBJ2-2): SQTIHQWPATLVQPVGSPLSLECTVEGTSNPNLYWYRQAAGRGLQLLFYSVGIGQISSEVPQNLSASRPQDRQFILSSKKLLLSDSGFYLCAWRRGPGELFFGEGSRLTVL.

Written as DNA, the CDR3 is TGTGCCAGCAGCAGGACTAGCGGGGGTAATGAGGAGACCCAGTACTTC. Amino acids: CASSRTSGGNEETQYF. The rearrangement joins TRBV5-6 to TRBJ2-5; 13 bases line up with TRBD2. Per the germline V gene, CDR1 is SGHDT and CDR2 is YYEEEE. The CDR3 is 16 amino acids. Trimming removed 4 bases from V and 5 bases from J; junction bases left unmatched: 8.

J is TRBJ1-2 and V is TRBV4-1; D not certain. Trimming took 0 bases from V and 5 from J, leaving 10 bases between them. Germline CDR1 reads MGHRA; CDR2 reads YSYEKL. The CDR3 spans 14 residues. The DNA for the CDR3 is TGCGCCAGCAGCCAAGATCAGGCCCGGTATGGCTACACCTTC. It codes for CASSQDQARYGYTF.

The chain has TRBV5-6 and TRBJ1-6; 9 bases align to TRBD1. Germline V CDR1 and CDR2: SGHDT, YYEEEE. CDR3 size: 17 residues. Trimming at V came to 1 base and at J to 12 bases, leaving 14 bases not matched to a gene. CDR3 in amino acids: CASSLRPTGTGRGPLHF. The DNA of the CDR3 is TGTGCCAGCAGCTTGCGACCCACCGGGACAGGGCGAGGACCCCTCCACTTT.